This paragraph reports one TCR beta chain. There are 13 residues in the CDR3. CDR1 and CDR2 from the germline V gene are SGHRS and YFSETQ. The V end lost 4 bases, the J end lost 0 bases, and 8 bases lay between the germline ends. Method: immunoSEQ multiplex PCR; TCRdb's copy keeps in-frame clones and lacks some. The data show 250,000 to 300,000 clones, around 88% seen once. The data stem from a study of blood T cell repertoires in COVID-19. This TCR was sampled from a man older than 75 with acute or convalescent COVID-19. The sample taken for sequencing was peripheral blood. The chain employs TRBV5-1 and TRBJ2-7; no clear D. CDR3 loop: CASSDRSSYEQYF. CDR3 DNA sequence: TGCGCCAGCAGCGATAGGAGCTCCTACGAGCAGTACTTC.